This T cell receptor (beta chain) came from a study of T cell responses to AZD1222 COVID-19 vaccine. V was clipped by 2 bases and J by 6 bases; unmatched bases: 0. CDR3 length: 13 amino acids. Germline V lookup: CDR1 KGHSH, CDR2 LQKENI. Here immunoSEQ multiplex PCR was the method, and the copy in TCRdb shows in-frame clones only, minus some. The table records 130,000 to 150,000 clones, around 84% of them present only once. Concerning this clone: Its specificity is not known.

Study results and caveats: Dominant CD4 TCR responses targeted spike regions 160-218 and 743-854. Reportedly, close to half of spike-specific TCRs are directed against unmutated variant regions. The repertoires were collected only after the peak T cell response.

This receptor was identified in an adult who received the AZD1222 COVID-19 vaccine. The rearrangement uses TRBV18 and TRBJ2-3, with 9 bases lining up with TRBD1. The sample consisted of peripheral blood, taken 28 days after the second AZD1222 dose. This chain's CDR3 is CASSPGTGDTQYF. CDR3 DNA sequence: TGTGCCAGCTCACCAGGGACAGGGGATACGCAGTATTTT.